Reported below is one T cell receptor (beta chain). The data were taken from a study of T cell changes during pregnancy in multiple sclerosis. Germline CDR1 is SGHTS and CDR2 is YDEGEE. The CDR3 is 17 residues long. The V gene end was trimmed by 4 bases and the J gene end by 0 bases; junction bases not matched to a gene: 9. Assay used: immunoSEQ multiplex PCR; TCRdb lists only in-frame clones, some missing. The sample holds about 75,000 clones; around 89% are singletons and the top ten take approximately 0.88%. This sequence joins TRBV5-8 and TRBJ2-5; TRBD1 aligns across 10 bases. The sequence came from a female donor in good health, enrolled as a control in a pregnancy study. Sample: peripheral blood, taken in the first trimester of pregnancy. In DNA, the CDR3 is TGTGCCAGCAGCGCCGGGACAGGGGCCGTGTACCAAGAGACCCAGTACTTC. Its protein product is CASSAGTGAVYQETQYF.